A selection of T cell receptor beta chains follows, all from one sample in a study of cytomegalovirus exposure and HLA in healthy donors. Generated by immunoSEQ multiplex PCR, the TCRdb table keeps only in-frame clones and is missing some. The data contain fewer than 250,000 clones, around 67% of them seen just once; the ten biggest clones take up less than 4%. The sequenced sample was PBMCs. These receptors were obtained from a woman younger than 45 in good health and CMV-seropositive. Both conserved end residues are part of each CDR3. Fields, in order: CDR3 DNA, CDR3 protein, clone size, D gene, J gene, V gene. D genes are given only for firm matches. Some rows have no size entry. The others give once, few or many, or a class for an expanded clone.

CDR3nt: TGTGCCAGCAGCCCGGCACGAGGGCTAGGTGAAAAACTGTTTTTT
CDR3aa: CASSPARGLGEKLFF
abundance: -
d_gene: -
j_gene: TRBJ1-4
v_gene: TRBV7-2

CDR3nt: TGTTCCAGCAGCTTGAGACAGGGGGCGAACACCGGGGAGCTGTTTTTT
CDR3aa: CSSSLRQGANTGELFF
abundance: -
d_gene: TRBD1
j_gene: TRBJ2-2
v_gene: TRBV7-9

CDR3nt: TGTGCCAGCAGCTTGGTCGGACAGCCCTACGAGCAGTACTTC
CDR3aa: CASSLVGQPYEQYF
abundance: -
d_gene: -
j_gene: TRBJ2-7
v_gene: TRBV5-4

CDR3nt: TGTGCCAGCAGTGAAGTTGGGACAGGGCACACTGAAGCTTTCTTT
CDR3aa: CASSEVGTGHTEAFF
abundance: -
d_gene: TRBD1
j_gene: TRBJ1-1
v_gene: TRBV2

CDR3nt: TGTGCCAGCAGTGAGGGAGCGGGGTACTCCTACGAGCAGTACTTC
CDR3aa: CASSEGAGYSYEQYF
abundance: -
d_gene: TRBD2
j_gene: TRBJ2-7
v_gene: TRBV2

CDR3nt: TGTGCCAGCAGCTTACAGGGACCAGATACGCAGTATTTT
CDR3aa: CASSLQGPDTQYF
abundance: -
d_gene: -
j_gene: TRBJ2-3
v_gene: TRBV5-8

CDR3nt: TGTGCCAGCACTCCTCGGGGGGCTAGCACAGATACGCAGTATTTT
CDR3aa: CASTPRGASTDTQYF
abundance: once
d_gene: -
j_gene: TRBJ2-3
v_gene: TRBV6-6

CDR3nt: TGTGCCAGCAGTGATCCGGGACAGGGTGGCTATGGCTACACCTTC
CDR3aa: CASSDPGQGGYGYTF
abundance: few
d_gene: TRBD1
j_gene: TRBJ1-2
v_gene: TRBV25-1

CDR3nt: TGTGCCAGCAGGCAGACCTACGAGCAGTACTTC
CDR3aa: CASRQTYEQYF
abundance: -
d_gene: -
j_gene: TRBJ2-7
v_gene: TRBV2

CDR3nt: TGTGCCAGCTCATCGCGGACAGGCTACGAGACCCAGTACTTC
CDR3aa: CASSSRTGYETQYF
abundance: -
d_gene: TRBD1
j_gene: TRBJ2-5
v_gene: TRBV18

CDR3nt: TGCGCCAGCAGCTTGGAAGTTAGCGGGAAGGGCGAGCAGTACTTC
CDR3aa: CASSLEVSGKGEQYF
abundance: once
d_gene: TRBD2
j_gene: TRBJ2-7
v_gene: TRBV5-1

CDR3nt: TGTGCCAGCAGCTTTAGCGGGAGTCTTCCACTCTCCTACGAGCAGTACTTC
CDR3aa: CASSFSGSLPLSYEQYF
abundance: -
d_gene: TRBD2
j_gene: TRBJ2-7
v_gene: TRBV5-4

CDR3nt: TGTGCCAGCAGCCTTCCCCCGAGGTCCTACGAGCAGTACTTC
CDR3aa: CASSLPPRSYEQYF
abundance: -
d_gene: -
j_gene: TRBJ2-7
v_gene: TRBV28

CDR3nt: TGTGCCAGCAGTGGGTGGGGGAATAGCGGGTCTTACGAGCAGTACTTC
CDR3aa: CASSGWGNSGSYEQYF
abundance: -
d_gene: TRBD2
j_gene: TRBJ2-7
v_gene: TRBV28

CDR3nt: TGTGCCAGCAGGCCGGGACTAGTAGCGGATACGCAGTATTTT
CDR3aa: CASRPGLVADTQYF
abundance: -
d_gene: TRBD2
j_gene: TRBJ2-3
v_gene: TRBV28

CDR3nt: TGTGCCAGCAGTGAAGTAGGAGTGGCGGGCTATAGCTCCTACAATGAGCAGTTCTTC
CDR3aa: CASSEVGVAGYSSYNEQFF
abundance: -
d_gene: -
j_gene: TRBJ2-1
v_gene: TRBV6-1

CDR3nt: TGCGCCAGCAGTGGTTCCGGGACACCGAGAGATGGCTACACCTTC
CDR3aa: CASSGSGTPRDGYTF
abundance: -
d_gene: -
j_gene: TRBJ1-2
v_gene: TRBV10-2

CDR3nt: TGTGCCAGCTCACCGGGACTAGCGGGAGGGCCCGGGAGCACAGATACGCAGTATTTT
CDR3aa: CASSPGLAGGPGSTDTQYF
abundance: -
d_gene: TRBD2
j_gene: TRBJ2-3
v_gene: TRBV18

CDR3nt: TGTGCCAGCAGTTACCACCCACTGGACGAGCAGTACTTC
CDR3aa: CASSYHPLDEQYF
abundance: -
d_gene: -
j_gene: TRBJ2-7
v_gene: TRBV6-6

CDR3nt: TGTGCCTCTGCGGGGGTATCCGATGAGCAGTTCTTC
CDR3aa: CASAGVSDEQFF
abundance: -
d_gene: TRBD2
j_gene: TRBJ2-1
v_gene: TRBV6-5

CDR3nt: TGTGCCAGCAGCTTGGGGGCTCAGCAGTTCTTC
CDR3aa: CASSLGAQQFF
abundance: -
d_gene: -
j_gene: TRBJ2-1
v_gene: TRBV5-6

CDR3nt: TGTGCCAGCAGCCAAGATTGGGAGGGCGAGGAGACCCAGTACTTC
CDR3aa: CASSQDWEGEETQYF
abundance: -
d_gene: TRBD2
j_gene: TRBJ2-5
v_gene: TRBV4-2

CDR3nt: TGTGCCAGCAGTTACGACAGGGCTGGAAACACCATATATTTT
CDR3aa: CASSYDRAGNTIYF
abundance: once
d_gene: TRBD1
j_gene: TRBJ1-3
v_gene: TRBV28

CDR3nt: TGCGCCAGCAGCTTGGAGGGGGGCTACACCTTC
CDR3aa: CASSLEGGYTF
abundance: -
d_gene: -
j_gene: TRBJ1-2
v_gene: TRBV5-1